These T cell receptor beta chains were read from a single sample in a study of blood T cell repertoires in COVID-19. Sequencing was performed with immunoSEQ multiplex PCR; in TCRdb, only in-frame clones are kept and a portion is missing. The profile shows approximately 240,000 clones, approximately 90% of them singletons. The material sequenced was peripheral blood. The receptors originated from a woman between 18 and 29 years old who had recovered from COVID-19. CDR3s include the opening cysteine and the closing phenylalanine or tryptophan. Fields, in order: D gene, clone size, V gene, J gene, CDR3 DNA, CDR3 protein. D genes are given only for firm matches. Clone size is shown for a subset of rows, as once, few, many or a class of expanded clone.

d_gene: .
abundance: .
v_gene: TRBV30
j_gene: TRBJ1-1
CDR3nt: TGTGCCTGGAGTTTTGCAGGGGTTACCGCGAGTTTGGCTTTCTTT
CDR3aa: CAWSFAGVTASLAFF

d_gene: .
abundance: .
v_gene: TRBV21-1
j_gene: TRBJ2-7
CDR3nt: TGTGCCAGCAGCAAAGTGGGAGACAGGGATTACGAGCAGTACTTC
CDR3aa: CASSKVGDRDYEQYF

d_gene: TRBD1
abundance: .
v_gene: TRBV30
j_gene: TRBJ1-2
CDR3nt: TGTGCCTGGAGTACGGGACAGGGCTCCTATGGCTACACCTTC
CDR3aa: CAWSTGQGSYGYTF

d_gene: .
abundance: .
v_gene: TRBV4-1
j_gene: TRBJ2-3
CDR3nt: TGCGCCAGCAGCCAATCCTCAGATACGCAGTATTTT
CDR3aa: CASSQSSDTQYF

d_gene: TRBD1
abundance: .
v_gene: TRBV13
j_gene: TRBJ2-7
CDR3nt: TGTGCCAGCAGCCCAGGACAGGGGGCGACCTACGAGCAGTACTTC
CDR3aa: CASSPGQGATYEQYF

d_gene: TRBD2
abundance: .
v_gene: TRBV7-3
j_gene: TRBJ2-5
CDR3nt: TGTGCCAGCAGCTTACAGGGACTAGAGTTGGAGACCCAGTACTTC
CDR3aa: CASSLQGLELETQYF

d_gene: TRBD1
abundance: .
v_gene: TRBV2
j_gene: TRBJ2-7
CDR3nt: TGTGCCAGCACCAACCGGCCGGGACAGGGCTCCTACGAGCAGTACTTC
CDR3aa: CASTNRPGQGSYEQYF

d_gene: .
abundance: .
v_gene: TRBV4-1
j_gene: TRBJ1-4
CDR3nt: TGCGCCAGCAGCCAAGTTTCAGCAACTAATGAAAAACTGTTTTTT
CDR3aa: CASSQVSATNEKLFF

d_gene: .
abundance: once
v_gene: TRBV9
j_gene: TRBJ2-7
CDR3nt: TGTGCCAGCAGCGTAGGAGAATACGACGAGCAGTACTTC
CDR3aa: CASSVGEYDEQYF

d_gene: TRBD1
abundance: .
v_gene: TRBV24-1
j_gene: TRBJ2-3
CDR3nt: TGTGCCACCAGTGACCCCACTCACAGGGGGCGGGATACGCAGTATTTT
CDR3aa: CATSDPTHRGRDTQYF

d_gene: .
abundance: .
v_gene: TRBV7-6
j_gene: TRBJ2-1
CDR3nt: TGTGCCAGCTCAAGGAGGGATGAGCAGTTCTTC
CDR3aa: CASSRRDEQFF

d_gene: TRBD1
abundance: once
v_gene: TRBV19
j_gene: TRBJ2-4
CDR3nt: TGTGCCAGTAGTATTCCGGGACAGGGTGAAAACATTCAGTACTTC
CDR3aa: CASSIPGQGENIQYF

d_gene: .
abundance: .
v_gene: TRBV6-5
j_gene: TRBJ1-2
CDR3nt: TGTGCCAGCAGTTTTTCGACAGGAACCTATGGCTACACCTTC
CDR3aa: CASSFSTGTYGYTF

d_gene: .
abundance: .
v_gene: TRBV29-1
j_gene: TRBJ2-2
CDR3nt: TGCAGCGTTGAAGATGGGGACACCGAAGGACGCCTTACCACCGGGGAGCTGTTTTTT
CDR3aa: CSVEDGDTEGRLTTGELFF

d_gene: .
abundance: .
v_gene: TRBV5-4
j_gene: TRBJ1-1
CDR3nt: TGTGCCAGCAGCTTGGAGCAGGTTTCGAACACTGAAGCTTTCTTT
CDR3aa: CASSLEQVSNTEAFF

d_gene: TRBD1
abundance: .
v_gene: TRBV19
j_gene: TRBJ1-5
CDR3nt: TGTGCCAGCTCGGGACAGCCAGATCAGCCCCAGCATTTT
CDR3aa: CASSGQPDQPQHF

d_gene: .
abundance: few
v_gene: TRBV4-2
j_gene: TRBJ1-1
CDR3nt: TGTGCCAGCAGCCAAGCCCTTACATACAGGGACACTGAAGCTTTCTTT
CDR3aa: CASSQALTYRDTEAFF

d_gene: .
abundance: .
v_gene: TRBV6-4
j_gene: TRBJ1-4
CDR3nt: TGTGCCAGCAGGAGAGGGAGTTCTAATGAAAAACTGTTTTTT
CDR3aa: CASRRGSSNEKLFF

d_gene: .
abundance: .
v_gene: TRBV24-1
j_gene: TRBJ2-1
CDR3nt: TGTGCCACCAGTGATTTGCGTAATGAGCAGTTCTTC
CDR3aa: CATSDLRNEQFF

d_gene: TRBD2
abundance: .
v_gene: TRBV19
j_gene: TRBJ2-7
CDR3nt: TGTGCCAGTAGTCGGACTAGTTCCTACGAGCAGTACTTC
CDR3aa: CASSRTSSYEQYF

d_gene: TRBD2
abundance: .
v_gene: TRBV4-1
j_gene: TRBJ2-7
CDR3nt: TGCGCCAGCAGCCAAGGCTCGACTAGCGGGAGGGCTGATAGATACGAGCAGTACTTC
CDR3aa: CASSQGSTSGRADRYEQYF

d_gene: TRBD1
abundance: .
v_gene: TRBV28
j_gene: TRBJ2-1
CDR3nt: TGTGGCGCGCAGGGGGCAGTTGACAATGAGCAGTTCTTC
CDR3aa: CGAQGAVDNEQFF

d_gene: TRBD2
abundance: .
v_gene: TRBV9
j_gene: TRBJ2-1
CDR3nt: TGTGCCAGCCCCCTTACAGCGGAACAACGGACTAGCGGGAGGGCCGTGTCCTACAATGAGCAGTTCTTC
CDR3aa: CASPLTAEQRTSGRAVSYNEQFF

d_gene: TRBD1
abundance: .
v_gene: TRBV12-5
j_gene: TRBJ1-6
CDR3nt: TGTGCTAGTGGTTTCTTGGGACAGGGGGGTTCACCCCTCCACTTT
CDR3aa: CASGFLGQGGSPLHF

d_gene: TRBD2
abundance: .
v_gene: TRBV6-4
j_gene: TRBJ2-1
CDR3nt: TGTGCCAGCAGGATGGTAGCGGGAGGGTACAATGAGCAGTTCTTC
CDR3aa: CASRMVAGGYNEQFF

d_gene: .
abundance: once
v_gene: TRBV4-3
j_gene: TRBJ2-7
CDR3nt: TGCGCCAGCAGCCAAGATCAGGAAACCTACGAGCAGTACTTC
CDR3aa: CASSQDQETYEQYF

d_gene: TRBD1
abundance: .
v_gene: TRBV10-3
j_gene: TRBJ1-1
CDR3nt: TGTGCCATCTCCGAACAGGGGCGGGACACTGAAGCTTTCTTT
CDR3aa: CAISEQGRDTEAFF

d_gene: .
abundance: .
v_gene: TRBV4-1
j_gene: TRBJ1-6
CDR3nt: TGCGCCAGCAGCCAAGTGCCCTCTGAGGGATCTGGAGTAAATAATTCACCCCTCCACTTT
CDR3aa: CASSQVPSEGSGVNNSPLHF

d_gene: TRBD2
abundance: once
v_gene: TRBV5-1
j_gene: TRBJ2-3
CDR3nt: TGCGCCAGCGGAGGACTAGCGGGAGCAGATACGCAGTATTTT
CDR3aa: CASGGLAGADTQYF

d_gene: .
abundance: .
v_gene: TRBV11-2
j_gene: TRBJ2-7
CDR3nt: TGTGCCAGCAGCACACAAGGCGGATACGAGCAGTACTTC
CDR3aa: CASSTQGGYEQYF

d_gene: .
abundance: .
v_gene: TRBV7-3
j_gene: TRBJ1-1
CDR3nt: TGTGCCAGCAGCTCTCTCGGGAACACTGAAGCTTTCTTT
CDR3aa: CASSSLGNTEAFF

d_gene: .
abundance: .
v_gene: TRBV30
j_gene: TRBJ2-7
CDR3nt: TGTGCCTGCAAAGGGAAAGACTACTACGAGCAGTACTTC
CDR3aa: CACKGKDYYEQYF

d_gene: .
abundance: few
v_gene: TRBV19
j_gene: TRBJ1-2
CDR3nt: TGTGCCAGTAGTATCGGGGAGATCTATGGCTACACCTTC
CDR3aa: CASSIGEIYGYTF

d_gene: TRBD2
abundance: .
v_gene: TRBV4-3
j_gene: TRBJ2-6
CDR3nt: TGCGCCAGCAGCCAAGAAGCGCCAGCGGGAGGGGCCAACGTCCTGACTTTC
CDR3aa: CASSQEAPAGGANVLTF

d_gene: TRBD1
abundance: .
v_gene: TRBV10-2
j_gene: TRBJ1-4
CDR3nt: TGCGCCAGCACCTTAACAGGGGCCGCTAATGAAAAACTGTTTTTT
CDR3aa: CASTLTGAANEKLFF

d_gene: .
abundance: .
v_gene: TRBV13
j_gene: TRBJ2-2
CDR3nt: TGTGCCAGCAGCTTAGCTACCGGGGAGCTGTTTTTT
CDR3aa: CASSLATGELFF

d_gene: .
abundance: few
v_gene: TRBV6-5
j_gene: TRBJ1-5
CDR3nt: TGTGCCAGCAGTCGGACAAGTCCTGTTCAGCCCCAGCATTTT
CDR3aa: CASSRTSPVQPQHF

d_gene: .
abundance: .
v_gene: TRBV6-5
j_gene: TRBJ2-7
CDR3nt: TGTGCCAGCAGTTCGGACTTCTACGAGCAGTACTTC
CDR3aa: CASSSDFYEQYF

d_gene: .
abundance: .
v_gene: TRBV4-1
j_gene: TRBJ1-2
CDR3nt: TGCGCCAGCAGCCAAGAGGCCAGTAACTATGGCTACACCTTC
CDR3aa: CASSQEASNYGYTF